The 20 T cell receptor beta chains below were found in one sample sequenced in a study of CD8 T cell repertoires and HIV-1 epitope variants. The antigens these receptors bind are not known. Assay used: immunoSEQ multiplex PCR; TCRdb lists only in-frame clones, some missing. Here the sample spans fewer than 5,000 clones, approximately 71% being singletons. The sequenced sample consisted of cultured CD8+ T cells derived from PBMCs. These receptors all come from a male donor with HIV.

The CDR3 here is CASSSGALSGNTIYF. Here the CDR3 DNA reads TGTGCCAGCAGCTCGGGGGCTCTCTCTGGAAACACCATATATTTT. The genes are TRBV11-2 and TRBJ1-3, with D possibly being TRBD1 (6 bases). Germline CDR1 and CDR2: SGHAT and FQNNGV. Trimming pared 4 bases from V and 0 bases from J, leaving 10 bases between. The CDR3 loop spans 15 amino acids.

This clone was detected once. The CDR3 nucleotides are TGCGCCAGCAGCCCGGGACAGTCCCCCAGGGAGACCCAGTACTTC. Encoded protein: CASSPGQSPRETQYF. The chain couples TRBV5-1 to TRBJ2-5; 7 positions match TRBD1. In germline, CDR1 is SGHRS, CDR2 YFSETQ. J was trimmed by 5 bases and V by 4 bases; bases with no gene match: 11. This CDR3 comprises 15 residues. Looking up the rest from reference TRBV5-1 and TRBJ2-5 gives the full variable domain: KAGVTQTPRYLIKTRGQQVTLSCSPISGHRSVSWYQQTPGQGLQFLFEYFSETQRNKGNFPGRFSGRQFSNSRSEMNVSTLELGDSALYLCASSPGQSPRETQYFGPGTRLLVL.

This clone has a handful of counts. The chain employs TRBV4-2 and TRBJ2-7; a weak D match, TRBD2 (5 bases). CDR1 is LGHNA, CDR2 YNFKEQ, per germline. V was trimmed by 0 bases and J by 1 base, leaving 13 bases between them. The CDR3 contains 16 residues. In nucleotides, the CDR3 is TGTGCCAGCAGCCAAGACGCGGGCCCAACTTCCTACGAGCAGTACTTC. Protein product: CASSQDAGPTSYEQYF.

V usage is TRBV5-8 and J usage is TRBJ2-7; 8 bases agree with TRBD1. Germline V gives CDR1 SGHTS, CDR2 YDEGEE. Losses at the gene ends were 2 bases for V and 5 bases for J; bases not matched to a gene: 6. The CDR3 consists of 14 residues. In DNA, the CDR3 is TGTGCCAGCAGCTTTCAGGGGGCAAGGGACGAGCAGTACTTC. Its translation is CASSFQGARDEQYF.

This rearrangement joins TRBV7-9 to TRBJ2-7; D unclear. V gave up 0 bases and J gave up 6 bases, with 6 bases separating them. Germline assignment: CDR1 SEHNR and CDR2 FQNEAQ (reference sequence). The CDR3 loop spans 12 amino acids. The CDR3 protein is CASSLAAPEQYF. The CDR3 DNA reads TGTGCCAGCAGCTTAGCGGCGCCCGAGCAGTACTTC.

The chain is built from TRBV28 and TRBJ1-4, with no clear D. Trimming pared 3 bases from V and 0 bases from J, leaving 11 bases between. CDR1 MDHEN and CDR2 SYDVKM come from the germline V gene. The CDR3 has 16 residues. The CDR3 loop reads CASSLGFMATNEKLFF. For the CDR3, the DNA is TGTGCCAGCAGTTTGGGGTTTATGGCAACTAATGAAAAACTGTTTTTT.

This clone has just a few counts. The rearrangement joins TRBV11-2 to TRBJ1-2; D perhaps matches TRBD1 (5 bases). Germline V lookup: CDR1 SGHAT, CDR2 FQNNGV. The CDR3 has 13 residues. The V end lost 1 base, the J end lost 2 bases, and 5 bases lay between the germline ends. CDR3 coding DNA: TGTGCCAGCAGCTTAGGGGGCAACTATGGCTACACCTTC. Encoded protein: CASSLGGNYGYTF.

This clone has just a few counts. The chain employs TRBV19 and TRBJ1-1; possible D gene TRBD1, 6 bases. CDR3 length: 16 residues. In germline, CDR1 is LNHDA, CDR2 SQIVND (reference sequence). V gave up 5 bases and J gave up 8 bases, with 24 bases separating them. The CDR3 loop is CASSFAGTGRLEEAFF. DNA for the CDR3: TGTGCCAGTAGTTTTGCCGGTACAGGGCGGCTCGAAGAAGCTTTCTTT.

The V gene is TRBV9, the J gene TRBJ1-1, with D unresolved. V was trimmed by 0 bases and J by 10 bases, leaving 16 bases between them. The CDR3 is 14 amino acids. Germline assignment: CDR1 SGDLS and CDR2 YYNGEE. CDR3 DNA: TGTGCCAGCAGCGTAGGTACGGCAGGAGTTAGAGCTTTCTTT. Translation gives CASSVGTAGVRAFF.

The table lists this clone with a count of one. The chain joins TRBV27 to TRBJ2-7, with 7 bases aligning to TRBD1. Germline-derived CDR1 and CDR2 are MNHEY and SMNVEV (reference sequence). Losses at the gene ends were 5 bases for V and 5 bases for J; bases not matched to a gene: 6. This CDR3 spans 13 amino acids. CDR3 sequence (DNA): TGTGCCAGCAGTCCTAGACAGGGCCACGAGCAGTACTTC. Protein sequence: CASSPRQGHEQYF.

This clone was detected a few times. The CDR3 DNA follows: TGTGCCAGCAGTTACCGGGACTTGGGGTACGAGCAGTACTTC. This codes for CASSYRDLGYEQYF. The genes are TRBV6-5 and TRBJ2-7; TRBD2 is a possible D gene (6 bases). The CDR3 extends over 14 amino acids. Per germline, CDR1 MNHEY and CDR2 SVGAGI. V was shortened by 2 bases and J by 4 bases, with 12 bases between the two germline ends.

The chain employs TRBV19 and TRBJ2-7; no firm D call. The CDR3 loop spans 14 amino acids. The germline gives CDR1 LNHDA, CDR2 SQIVND (reference sequence). V gave up 5 bases and J gave up 5 bases, with 16 bases separating them. CDR3: CASSPSWLEDEQYF. CDR3 in DNA: TGTGCCAGTAGTCCGAGCTGGCTGGAAGACGAGCAGTACTTC. Together with reference TRBV19 and TRBJ2-7, the CDR3 gives the full variable domain: DGGITQSPKYLFRKEGQNVTLSCEQNLNHDAMYWYRQDPGQGLRLIYYSQIVNDFQKGDIAEGYSVSREKKESFPLTVTSAQKNPTAFYLCASSPSWLEDEQYFGPGTRLTVT.

V usage is TRBV28 and J usage is TRBJ2-3; 12 bases match TRBD2. This CDR3 region has 20 residues. Germline V lookup: CDR1 MDHEN, CDR2 SYDVKM. Trimming cost V 4 bases and J 2 bases; bases outside gene matches: 16. In DNA, the CDR3 is TGTGCCAGCAGTTCCACCAGACTAGCGGGAGAGGGGGGGTACACAGATACGCAGTATTTT. It specifies CASSSTRLAGEGGYTDTQYF.

The CDR3 nucleotides read TGTGCCAGCAGCCCCGGGACTAGAGCCTACGAGCAGTACTTC. Its protein is CASSPGTRAYEQYF. The V and J genes are TRBV7-8 and TRBJ2-7, with 8 bases identical to TRBD2. V shed 5 bases and J 2 bases; nucleotides not matched to a gene: 5. This CDR3 comprises 14 residues. Germline assignment: CDR1 SGHVS and CDR2 FQNEAQ.

This chain links TRBV12-5 with TRBJ2-7; 9 bases match TRBD1. J lost 7 bases, V lost 4 bases, and 5 bases had no gene match. The CDR3 consists of 13 residues. CDR1 is LGHNT, CDR2 FRNRAP, per germline. DNA for the CDR3: TGTGCTAGTGGTTCACAGGGGGCGAGGGAGCAGTACTTC. This sequence encodes CASGSQGAREQYF.

The V gene is TRBV7-2, the J gene TRBJ2-7; TRBD1 matches 7 bases. The CDR3 length is 16 residues. J gave up 0 bases and V 6 bases, and 11 bases lay outside the gene matches. CDR1 SGHTA and CDR2 FQGNSA come from the germline V gene. CDR3 DNA sequence: TGTGCCAGCAGGACTGAATGGGACAGCGCCTCCTACGAGCAGTACTTC. This encodes CASRTEWDSASYEQYF.

The chain employs TRBV9 and TRBJ2-7, with a tentative D call TRBD2 (5 bases). The CDR3 is 15 amino acids. CDR1 is SGDLS, CDR2 YYNGEE, per germline. Between the trimmed V and J ends, which lost 3 bases and 3 bases, there was a span of 16 bases. The CDR3 sequence is CASSDDYLGNYEQYF. CDR3 in DNA: TGTGCCAGCAGCGACGACTACCTTGGGAACTACGAGCAGTACTTC.

The V and J genes are TRBV6-1 and TRBJ2-2; 9 bases line up with TRBD2. This CDR3 spans 15 amino acids. The V segment lost 2 bases and the J segment 3 bases; nucleotides outside the gene matches: 1. Germline loops: CDR1 MNHNS, CDR2 SASEGT. CDR3 residues: CASSERTSDTGELFF. The CDR3 DNA is TGTGCCAGCAGTGAAAGGACTAGCGACACCGGGGAGCTGTTTTTT.

In this sample, this clone turned up once. The CDR3 protein is CASSQGVISNTEAFF. The DNA for the CDR3 is TGCGCCAGCAGCCAAGGGGTTATCTCGAACACTGAAGCTTTCTTT. This chain links TRBV4-3 with TRBJ1-1; no reliable D call. V lost 1 base and J lost 1, with 10 bases in between. The CDR3 runs to 15 residues. Germline V CDR1 and CDR2: LGHNA, YSLEER.

This clone was seen more than once but under ten times. The V and J genes are TRBV5-1 and TRBJ2-3; no reliable D call. CDR1 is SGHRS and CDR2 is YFSETQ in the germline V gene. The CDR3 contains 14 residues. V was clipped by 1 base and J by 0 bases, with 6 bases between them. The CDR3 DNA is TGCGCCAGCAGCTTGCCCCCCAGCACAGATACGCAGTATTTT. Protein: CASSLPPSTDTQYF.